This TCR beta chain was profiled in a study of blood T cell repertoires in COVID-19. Study-level background: Sites in the United States, Italy and Spain provided acute and convalescent COVID-19 samples. Sources were T cells, B-cell-depleted T cells, or PBMCs; the material itself was cDNA or gDNA.

This clone was picked up a small number of times. As originally analysed: Quantification of nucleated cells was approximated via reference gene primer amplification. Libraries were prepared by immunoSEQ multiplex PCR; TCRdb keeps only in-frame clonotypes and omits some of them. V, J and clone size derive from that table, while D and trimming were established from the DNA sequence. The table lists 76,000 or so clones, almost 85% of them singletons. The CDR3 runs 14 residues. The V and J ends lost 3 bases and 4 bases respectively, with 12 bases between them. CDR1 and CDR2 (germline): LNHDA, SQIVND (reference sequence).

The clonotype was recovered from a man in his forties or fifties with acute or convalescent COVID-19. V gene TRBV19 combines with J gene TRBJ1-1; D might be TRBD1 (6 bases). Input material: peripheral blood. CDR3 sequence: CASSIQGRGTEAFF. CDR3 sequence (DNA): TGTGCCAGTAGTATTCAGGGCAGGGGCACTGAAGCTTTCTTT.